This TCR beta chain was documented in a study of cytomegalovirus exposure and HLA in healthy donors (dated by TCRdb to the late 2010s). In terms of the full investigation: According to a later analysis, the 120 or so validation repertoires were produced on the same platform as the 700 or so repertoires of the first cohort. The aim of the study was to test whether cataloging public T cell receptors could identify signatures of past pathogen exposure. A separate validation cohort of 100 to 150 different subjects was used in addition to the approximately 700-subject first cohort. To predict cytomegalovirus infection status, the study combined high-throughput TCR immunosequencing, statistical association of individual TCRs with disease status, and machine learning. Study-level results and caveats: The study gave a list of 150 to 200 TCR beta chains associated with cytomegalovirus. The validation cohort had no HLA typing available for a later analysis, so co-occurrence within that cohort was assessed over all 130 or so repertoires. The authors suggested that the approach could potentially be extended to other disease states and immunological phenotypes. The classifier was reported to diagnose cytomegalovirus status with high specificity and sensitivity in both the original cohort and the validation cohort. Most TCR sequences were observed very rarely across donors, whereas some public TCRs were present in many individuals. In vitro tests confirmed that a few of the cytomegalovirus-associated TCR beta chains recognize cytomegalovirus antigens. Of the cluster scores, roughly 95% were above 0 in a later analysis, which found that TCRs clustered in the first cohort also tended to co-occur in the approximately 110 validation repertoires.

The donors belonged to the validation cohort of approximately 130 subjects, which was separate from the 666-subject first cohort. This clone has a single count. No cognate antigen has been identified for it. No base quality information exists; no much larger clone differs at one position. The library was prepared using the immunoSEQ multiplex PCR assay. Per the source publication's procedure: A statistical classification framework was built for diagnosing cytomegalovirus status from the catalog of TCR beta chain sequences. The source is immuneACCESS, and TCRdb retained only in-frame sequences with V and J called. Part of the clones is not carried over; for the studies checked, unresolved V genes explain less than half of this, and the remainder is unexplained. The V and J calls and the clone size are those of that table, but D and trimming were determined from the DNA. Here the sample has tens of thousands of clones; about 90% occur a single time. The top ten hold about 4.1% of the sample.

From the germline V gene, CDR1 is SGHTA and CDR2 is FQGNSA. A distance of 7 bases separates the germline ends of V and J, which lose 3 bases and 1 base respectively. The CDR3 contains 15 residues, cysteine and phenylalanine counted. The sequence is cut down to CDR3 DNA, 45 bases in frame from base 1. The sequence came from a woman aged 18-29 years in good health and CMV-seropositive. The sample was PBMCs. This receptor chain uses TRBV7-2 and TRBJ2-6; the D gene is unclear. The encoded CDR3 is CASSFPLSGANVLTF. The DNA reads TGTGCCAGCAGCTTCCCTCTATCTGGGGCCAACGTCCTGACTTTC.